This section outlines one TCR beta chain sequence together with its context. Its antigen is currently not known. No per-base quality is available; no much larger clone lies one base away. Donors were around 37 systemically healthy Caucasian individuals from Russia aged roughly 6 to 90 years. Around 10 milliliters of peripheral blood were drawn from each donor into EDTA-treated Vacutainer tubes. Ficoll-Paque density-gradient centrifugation was used to isolate PBMCs, with at least 7 million per sample. Trizol reagent was used to extract total RNA from PBMCs, with at least 6 micrograms per sample. The percentages of naive CD45RAhigh/CD27high T cells were determined by flow cytometry on a PBMC aliquot from every donor. The library came from 5' RACE. The instrument was an Illumina HiSeq 2500. A second PCR of roughly 6 to 11 cycles was run with a J-beta primer mix and a sample-barcoded 5' primer. A unique molecular identifier was introduced onto each TCR beta cDNA molecule by a template-switch 5' adaptor carrying 12 random nucleotides. Each sample yielded at least 2.5 million CDR3-containing paired-end reads. First-strand cDNA was synthesized from all RNA with the Mint cDNA synthesis kit, primed by a TRBC-specific oligonucleotide. All cDNA was treated with uracil-DNA glycosylase and then went through a first 18-cycle PCR with the universal primers M1SS and BC2_uni_R. As for how the authors treated the data: Normalization of each sample was performed by random selection of 1 million high-quality reads, each carrying a distinct molecular identifier. Reads sharing molecular identifiers were discarded rather than binned into consensus sequences. MiTCR, with a Q25 quality threshold and the strictest error-elimination algorithm, was used for CDR3 identification, clonotype clustering and error correction. Lower-bound total TCR beta diversity was estimated with a nonparametric unseen species model using Euler transformation. TCRdb cleaned the public reads at Q25 with fastp, built clones with MiXCR and kept in-frame beta chains. Records with the same CDR3 protein are collapsed into one entry carrying the most frequent genes and DNA. The V and J calls shown here were made by TCRdb, not taken from the authors' results. The sample profile shows approximately 800,000 distinct CDR3 sequences; approximately 53% of them were found once. The top ten constitute 20% to 30% of the sample.

CDR1 SGHTA and CDR2 FQGTGA are derived from the germline V gene. The junction carries 19 bases between V and J, which are trimmed by 7 bases and 15 bases respectively. From its cysteine to its phenylalanine, the CDR3 spans 12 amino acids. The CDR3 DNA has 36 bases and is translated from base 1. This sample is drawn from a study of blood T cells in healthy people across ages (dated by TCRdb to the mid-2010s). For the study in its entirety: Template switching captured roughly one uniquely barcoded TCR beta cDNA molecule per two T cells in model experiments. The study measured age-related changes in TCR beta repertoire diversity using deep sequencing normalized with unique cDNA molecular identifiers. The donors were divided into four age groups: young (average approximately 16 years), middle-aged (roughly 40), aged (about 62) and long-lived (roughly 88). To avoid experimental bias, donors of different ages were distributed randomly across sequencing lanes. Using the same blood draw, the study looked at two additional independent replicas of 1 million unique cDNA reads for two donors, one aged 18 to 30 and the other aged 80 or older.

On the study overall, not on this receptor specifically: Since profiling was done on bulk unsorted PBMCs, naive and antigen-experienced compartments could not be conclusively compared. Compared with the aged group, the long-lived group had more naive CD4+ T cells, fewer expanded clones and increased TCR diversity, suggesting age selection. Observed TCR beta diversity per million T cells fell roughly linearly with age, and a significant reduction was already apparent by age around 40. The percentage of naive T cells measured by flow cytometry correlated strongly with observed TCR beta diversity. Donor CMV infection status was unknown, potentially confounding age-related changes in expanded clonotypes. Estimates of total diversity based on one million sequenced T cells were regarded as lower bounds and as underestimates.

The sequence is built from TRBV7-3 and TRBJ2-1; the best D guess is TRBD2, with 7 bases matching. This receptor was taken from a man aged 40-49 years in good health. The sequencing input was blood. The bases read TGTGCCAGCAATAATCTGGGGGGGGCTATGTTCTTC. Its amino acids are CASNNLGGAMFF.